This TCR beta chain derives from a study of blood T cell repertoires in COVID-19. Study details: The origin of the acute and convalescent COVID-19 samples was the United States, Italy and Spain. Sample material is recorded as cDNA or gDNA derived from T cells, B-cell-depleted T cells, or PBMCs.

Original handling: From reference gene primer amplification, estimates of nucleated cell counts were derived. Some clones are missing from TCRdb's copy, which holds only in-frame ones; the method was immunoSEQ multiplex PCR. D and trimming come from the DNA, and the V and J calls and clone size come from that table. The sample contains about 64,000 clones, under 90% of which appear only once. CDR3 size: 13 residues. Trimming at V came to 6 bases and at J to 4 bases, leaving 4 bases not matched to a gene. Germline V gene lookup returns CDR1 MNHEY and CDR2 SVGEGT. The receptor's source is a man aged 50 or older with active COVID-19. The chain employs TRBV6-2 or TRBV6-3 and TRBJ2-5; 8 nucleotides line up with TRBD2. The sequencing input was peripheral blood. CDR3 nucleotides: TGTGCCAGCAGCTTCAGCGGGGGAGAGACCCAGTACTTC. Translated: CASSFSGGETQYF.